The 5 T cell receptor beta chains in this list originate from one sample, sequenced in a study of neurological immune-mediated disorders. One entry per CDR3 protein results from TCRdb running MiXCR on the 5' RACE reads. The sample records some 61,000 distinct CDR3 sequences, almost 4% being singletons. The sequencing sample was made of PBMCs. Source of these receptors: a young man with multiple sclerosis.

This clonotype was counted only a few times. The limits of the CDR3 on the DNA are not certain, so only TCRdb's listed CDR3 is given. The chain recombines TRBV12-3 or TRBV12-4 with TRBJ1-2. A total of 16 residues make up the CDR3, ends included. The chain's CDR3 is CASSLSTFGNGYGYTF.

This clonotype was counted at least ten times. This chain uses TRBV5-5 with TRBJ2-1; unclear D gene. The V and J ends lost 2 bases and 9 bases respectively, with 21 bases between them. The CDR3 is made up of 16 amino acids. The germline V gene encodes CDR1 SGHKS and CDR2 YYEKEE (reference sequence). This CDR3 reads CASSFKAPPVGGEQFF. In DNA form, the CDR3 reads TGTGCCAGCAGCTTTAAAGCCCCCCCTGTTGGCGGTGAGCAGTTCTTC.

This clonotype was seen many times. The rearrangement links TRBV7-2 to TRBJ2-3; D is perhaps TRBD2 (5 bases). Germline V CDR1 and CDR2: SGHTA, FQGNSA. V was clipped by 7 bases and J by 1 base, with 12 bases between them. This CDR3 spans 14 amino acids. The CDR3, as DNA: TGTGCCAGCAACCGCCCCGGGGGCACAGATACGCAGTATTTT. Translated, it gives CASNRPGGTDTQYF.

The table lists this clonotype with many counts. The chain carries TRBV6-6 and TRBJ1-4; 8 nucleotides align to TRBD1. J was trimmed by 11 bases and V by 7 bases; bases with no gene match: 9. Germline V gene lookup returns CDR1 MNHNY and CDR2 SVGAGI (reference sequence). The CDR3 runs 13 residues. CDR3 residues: CASTEDRAWKLFF. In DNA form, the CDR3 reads TGTGCCAGCACCGAGGACAGGGCTTGGAAACTGTTTTTT.

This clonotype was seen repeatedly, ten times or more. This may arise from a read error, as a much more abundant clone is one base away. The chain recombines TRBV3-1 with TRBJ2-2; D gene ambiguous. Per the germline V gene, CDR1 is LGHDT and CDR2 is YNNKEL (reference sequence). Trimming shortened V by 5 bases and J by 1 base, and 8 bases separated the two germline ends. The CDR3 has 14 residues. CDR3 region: CASSSRGNTGELFF. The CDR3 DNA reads TGTGCCAGCAGCTCGCGCGGGAACACCGGGGAGCTGTTTTTT.